One sample yielded the 9 T cell receptor beta chains listed below, sequenced in a study of T cells in Graves' hyperthyroidism and ophthalmopathy. The TCR beta CDR3 regions underwent amplification using RNA transcripts as the source. HTBI primers drove first-round RT-PCR of the TCR CDR3. TCRdb itself ran the multiplex PCR reads through MiXCR, one entry per CDR3 protein. The sample yields 610,000 or so distinct CDR3 sequences, around 46% seen once. The sample taken for sequencing was peripheral blood or thyroid tissue (not recorded which). The origin of the receptors is a woman aged 18-35 years with Graves' hyperthyroidism.

This rearrangement joins TRBV10-3 to TRBJ2-1; D not certain. The V gene's germline CDR1 is ENHRY and CDR2 SYGVKD. The CDR3 has 15 residues. V was pared by 6 bases and J by 4 bases, with 16 bases between. The CDR3: CAIRPGRSPYNEQFF. The CDR3, as DNA: TGTGCCATCAGGCCTGGCAGGAGCCCTTACAATGAGCAGTTCTTC.

This clonotype was seen many times. DNA for the CDR3: TGTGCCAGCAGCTTGGGCTGGAGCTCCTACGAGCAGTACTTC. Amino acids: CASSLGWSSYEQYF. The chain employs TRBV5-4 and TRBJ2-7; no firm D call. The CDR3 has 14 amino acids. Trimming removed 0 bases from V and 0 bases from J, with 7 bases in between. Germline assignment: CDR1 SGHNT and CDR2 YYREEE (reference sequence).

The chain employs TRBV20-1 and TRBJ2-3, with 11 bases lining up with TRBD2. This CDR3 has 14 amino acids. The germline gives CDR1 DFQATT, CDR2 SNEGSKA (reference sequence). V shed 2 bases and J 8 bases; nucleotides not matched to a gene: 6. The CDR3 DNA sequence: TGCAGTGCTAGAACTAGCGGGAGTGTAGCTACGCAGTATTTT. This codes for CSARTSGSVATQYF.

A remark on this clonotype: A single base separates this from a much larger clone, so it may be a read error. The rearrangement uses TRBV24-1 and TRBJ2-7; 10 nucleotides align to TRBD1. The CDR3 is 14 residues long. The V segment lost 6 bases and the J segment 5 bases; nucleotides outside the gene matches: 6. CDR1 is KGHDR, CDR2 SFDVKD, per germline. The CDR3 DNA is TGTGCCACCAGTACCGGGACAGGGGCCCACGAGCAGTACTTC. This codes for CATSTGTGAHEQYF.

This clonotype was found many times. CDR3 residues: CASSDNNEQFF. The CDR3, as DNA: TGCGCCAGCAGTGATAACAATGAGCAGTTCTTC. The rearrangement links TRBV10-1 to TRBJ2-1; D unresolved. The CDR3 is made up of 11 amino acids. V was pared by 3 bases and J by 5 bases, with 2 bases between. Germline CDR1 and CDR2: WNHNN and SYGVQD (reference sequence).

This clonotype was observed many times. This chain links TRBV6-5 with TRBJ1-6; perhaps TRBD1 as D (5 bases). Germline-derived CDR1 and CDR2 are MNHEY and SVGAGI. Between the trimmed V and J ends, which lost 0 bases and 6 bases, there was a span of 15 bases. This CDR3 has 17 residues. The CDR3 region has the DNA TGTGCCAGCAGTTACTCGATCCGATCCGGGGGTAATTCACCCCTCCACTTT. Encoded protein: CASSYSIRSGGNSPLHF.

The CDR3 DNA reads as TGTGCCAGCAGTTACGAGTACGGGACCGTTCGGGACTACACCTTC. Translating it yields CASSYEYGTVRDYTF. This rearrangement joins TRBV6-5 to TRBJ1-2; possible D gene TRBD1, 5 bases. This CDR3 comprises 15 residues. The V end was cut by 2 bases, the J end by 10 bases, with 20 bases between. In germline, CDR1 is MNHEY, CDR2 SVGAGI.

The J gene is TRBJ2-7, the V gene TRBV10-3; TRBD2 agrees at 9 bases. The J call is in doubt because the DNA end fits TRBJ2-1 better. The CDR3 runs to 15 residues. Germline values: CDR1 ENHRY, CDR2 SYGVKD. DNA of the CDR3: TGTGCCACATGGAGTGCGGGAGGGCTTGGCAGTGAGCAGTTCTTC. It yields the protein CATWSAGGLGSEQFF.

A single count supports this clonotype. The CDR3 DNA is TGTGCCAGCAGCTTACGACTAGCGGGCCTCACAGATACGCAGTATTTT. This translates into CASSLRLAGLTDTQYF. The chain couples TRBV7-9 to TRBJ2-3; 10 bases agree with TRBD2. Looked up from germline, CDR1 is SEHNR and CDR2 is FQNEAQ (reference sequence). The V and J ends lost 2 bases and 2 bases, in that order; junction bases with no gene match: 4. This CDR3 has 16 amino acids.